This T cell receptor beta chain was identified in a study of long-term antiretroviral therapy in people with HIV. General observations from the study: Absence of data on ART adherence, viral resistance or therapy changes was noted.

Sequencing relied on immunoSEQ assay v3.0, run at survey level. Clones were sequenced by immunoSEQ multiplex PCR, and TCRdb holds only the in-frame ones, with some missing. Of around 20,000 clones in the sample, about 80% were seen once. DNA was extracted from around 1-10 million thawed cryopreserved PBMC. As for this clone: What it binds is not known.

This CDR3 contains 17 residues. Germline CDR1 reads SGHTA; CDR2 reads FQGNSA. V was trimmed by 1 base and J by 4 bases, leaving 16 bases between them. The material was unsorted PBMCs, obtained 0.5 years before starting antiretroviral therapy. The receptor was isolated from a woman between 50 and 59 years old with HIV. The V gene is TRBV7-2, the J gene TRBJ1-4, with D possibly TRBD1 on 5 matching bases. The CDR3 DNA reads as TGTGCCAGCAGCTTAGTACCCGCAGGGCGGGGTAATGAAAAACTGTTTTTT. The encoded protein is CASSLVPAGRGNEKLFF. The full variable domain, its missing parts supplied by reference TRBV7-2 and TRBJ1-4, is GAGVSQSPSNKVTEKGKDVELRCDPISGHTALYWYRQSLGQGLEFLIYFQGNSAPDKSGLPSDRFSAERTGGSVSTLTIQRTQQEDSAVYLCASSLVPAGRGNEKLFFGSGTQLSVL.